What follows are 9 T cell receptor beta chains derived from one specimen sequenced in a study of blood T cell repertoires in COVID-19. TCRdb keeps only in-frame clones here, not all; method: immunoSEQ multiplex PCR. The sample includes over 200,000 clones, about 85% of them seen just once. The specimen was peripheral blood. The receptors shown here come from a woman between 18 and 30 years old who had recovered from COVID-19.

The chain combines TRBV30 with TRBJ2-6, with D possibly matching TRBD2 (5 bases). The CDR3 is 16 residues long. CDR1 and CDR2 (germline): GTSNPN, SVGIG (reference sequence). V was shortened by 0 bases and J by 0 bases, with 9 bases between the two germline ends. The CDR3 nucleotides read TGTGCCTGGAGTGTGATCGACTACTCTGGGGCCAACGTCCTGACTTTC. This encodes CAWSVIDYSGANVLTF.

The chain combines TRBV15 with TRBJ2-3; D unresolved. The CDR3 has 11 amino acids. The germline V gene encodes CDR1 LNHNV and CDR2 YYDKDF (reference sequence). V was pared by 0 bases and J by 10 bases, with 5 bases between. CDR3 sequence (DNA): TGTGCCACCAGCAGAGATTCGGCGCAGTATTTT. Residues: CATSRDSAQYF.

The count of this clone is one. This same CDR3 is encoded by further DNA sequences in the sample. The V call is TRBV11-3, the J call TRBJ2-3, with D possibly TRBD2 on 6 matching bases. Germline lookup yields CDR1 SGHNT and CDR2 YENEEA. This CDR3 is built from 14 residues. V dropped 5 bases and J dropped 2 bases, with 11 bases sitting between them. In DNA, the CDR3 is TGTGCCAGCAGCCGGAGCGGGTCCACAGATACGCAGTATTTT. Residues: CASSRSGSTDTQYF.

The rearrangement uses TRBV19 and TRBJ2-7, with D tentatively TRBD2 (6 bases). The V end lost 3 bases, the J end lost 3 bases, and 15 bases lay between the germline ends. There are 15 residues in the CDR3. CDR1 and CDR2 from the germline V gene are LNHDA and SQIVND (reference sequence). In nucleotides, the CDR3 is TGTGCCAGTAGTATCGCTCGGGGGACTCTCTACGAGCAGTACTTC. It yields the protein CASSIARGTLYEQYF. The whole variable domain, remainder taken from reference TRBV19 and TRBJ2-7, is DGGITQSPKYLFRKEGQNVTLSCEQNLNHDAMYWYRQDPGQGLRLIYYSQIVNDFQKGDIAEGYSVSREKKESFPLTVTSAQKNPTAFYLCASSIARGTLYEQYFGPGTRLTVT.

The V and J genes are TRBV5-4 and TRBJ2-1; 8 nucleotides line up with TRBD2. The CDR3 is 15 residues long. With V trimmed by 4 bases and J by 5 bases, 8 bases remained unmatched. The germline V gene has CDR1 SGHNT and CDR2 YYREEE (reference sequence). CDR3 in DNA: TGTGCCAGCAGCCTCGGGACTAGGGAGGACAATGAGCAGTTCTTC. It codes for CASSLGTREDNEQFF.

The chain combines TRBV25-1 with TRBJ2-7, with TRBD2 identical over 7 bases. In germline, CDR1 is MGHDK, CDR2 SYGVNS. The ends lost 2 bases at V and 3 bases at J; junction bases unmatched: 4. CDR3 size: 14 residues. CDR3 in amino acids: CASSEGAGNYEQYF. The CDR3 DNA reads as TGTGCCAGCAGTGAAGGAGCGGGGAACTACGAGCAGTACTTC.

The chain employs TRBV30 and TRBJ1-4; D not certain. This CDR3 contains 13 residues. Germline CDR1 and CDR2: GTSNPN and SVGIG (reference sequence). V lost 4 bases and J lost 2, with 8 bases in between. The CDR3 reads CAWTEATNEKLFF. The CDR3 DNA reads as TGTGCCTGGACGGAGGCCACTAATGAAAAACTGTTTTTT.

The chain joins TRBV6-4 to TRBJ2-3; the D gene is possibly TRBD1 (6 bases). Germline-derived CDR1 and CDR2 are MRHNA and SNTAGT. Between the trimmed V and J ends, which lost 4 bases and 1 base, there was a span of 15 bases. The CDR3 has 16 residues. For the CDR3, the DNA is TGTGCCAGCAGTGTCGACGAGGACAGACGCACAGATACGCAGTATTTT. Translation: CASSVDEDRRTDTQYF.

The chain recombines TRBV7-6 with TRBJ2-1; maybe TRBD2 (5 bases). V lost 0 bases, J lost 9 bases, and 6 bases lay in between. This CDR3 contains 12 residues. CDR1 is SGHVS and CDR2 is FNYEAQ in the germline V gene. The CDR3 DNA sequence: TGTGCCAGCAGCTTAGCGGGGAGTGAGCAGTTCTTC. It specifies CASSLAGSEQFF. Variable domain in full (rest from reference TRBV7-6 and TRBJ2-1): GAGVSQSPRYKVTKRGQDVALRCDPISGHVSLYWYRQALGQGPEFLTYFNYEAQQDKSGLPNDRFSAERPEGSISTLTIQRTEQRDSAMYRCASSLAGSEQFFGPGTRLTVL.